This T cell receptor (beta chain) originates from a study of cytomegalovirus exposure and HLA in healthy donors. Overall study results and limits: Later analysis indicated greater clonal expansion among HLA-associated TCR beta chains than among equally common other chains. Immune exposure data for these donors was limited to CMV serostatus.

13 Jbeta primers and 60 Vbeta primers were used for the PCR. Assay: immunoSEQ multiplex PCR; the TCRdb copy retains only in-frame clones and omits some. The table shows some 200,000 clones, with around 85% occurring only once. With regard to this clone: Antigen specificity is unknown.

This CDR3 has 15 amino acids. CDR1 is SGHTA and CDR2 is FQGNSA in the germline V gene. Trimming took 6 bases from V and 3 from J; bases not matched to a gene: 6. The rearrangement uses TRBV7-2 and TRBJ2-7; 12 positions match TRBD2. Sequenced input: PBMCs. The TCR comes from a man aged 45-65 years in good health and CMV-seronegative. CDR3 in amino acids: CASSPLAGGLYEQYF. In DNA, the CDR3 is TGTGCCAGCAGTCCTCTAGCGGGGGGGCTCTACGAGCAGTACTTC.